These 32 T cell receptor beta chains were sequenced from one sample in a study of blood T cell repertoires in COVID-19. The data were produced by immunoSEQ multiplex PCR, yet TCRdb's version contains in-frame clones alone and is incomplete. Of 300,000 to 400,000 clones listed, around 87% are singletons. Sequencing used PBMCs or T cells enriched from blood (not recorded which). Receptors were obtained from a woman aged 25 to 39 with acute COVID-19.

The chain employs TRBV7-8 and TRBJ1-4; D is perhaps TRBD1 (5 bases). The length of the CDR3 is 19 residues. The V end lost 0 bases, the J end lost 0 bases, and 17 bases lay between the germline ends. Germline V gene data show CDR1 as SGHVS and CDR2 as FQNEAQ. The CDR3 protein is CASSLARVLKVATNEKLFF. As DNA, the CDR3 is TGTGCCAGCAGCTTAGCCAGGGTACTTAAAGTTGCAACTAATGAAAAACTGTTTTTT.

V gene TRBV11-3 combines with J gene TRBJ1-1; D is ambiguous. The CDR3 is 13 residues long. Trimming left V 5 bases short and J 1 base short, with 8 bases between. From germline, CDR1 is SGHNT and CDR2 YENEEA. The CDR3 loop reads CASSRRWNTEAFF. CDR3 DNA sequence: TGTGCCAGCAGCCGGCGGTGGAACACTGAAGCTTTCTTT.

This sequence joins TRBV6-1 and TRBJ2-3; 10 nucleotides match TRBD2. Germline V CDR1 and CDR2: MNHNS, SASEGT. The V segment lost 2 bases and the J segment 6 bases; nucleotides outside the gene matches: 5. CDR3 length: 15 amino acids. CDR3 amino acids: CASSETPGLADTQYF. The CDR3 nucleotides are TGTGCCAGCAGTGAAACTCCGGGACTAGCGGATACGCAGTATTTT.

This chain uses TRBV19 with TRBJ2-3, with TRBD2 matching 7 bases. Germline CDR1 and CDR2: LNHDA and SQIVND (reference sequence). This CDR3 spans 14 amino acids. Trimming removed 9 bases from V and 1 base from J; junction bases left unmatched: 7. The CDR3 bases are TGTGCCAGCCGACTAGCAATAGGCACAGATACGCAGTATTTT. Amino acid sequence: CASRLAIGTDTQYF. Looking up the rest from reference TRBV19 and TRBJ2-3 gives the full variable domain: DGGITQSPKYLFRKEGQNVTLSCEQNLNHDAMYWYRQDPGQGLRLIYYSQIVNDFQKGDIAEGYSVSREKKESFPLTVTSAQKNPTAFYLCASRLAIGTDTQYFGPGTRLTVL.

This clone showed up just a few times. V and J are TRBV9 and TRBJ1-2, with 8 bases aligning to TRBD1. The CDR3 totals 16 residues. With 4 bases clipped from V and 2 bases from J, the junction kept 10 bases outside the gene matches. Germline V gene sequence: CDR1 SGDLS, CDR2 YYNGEE. CDR3 bases: TGTGCCAGCAGCAAACCGACAGGGGATGAGAACTATGGCTACACCTTC. Translating it yields CASSKPTGDENYGYTF.

CDR3 DNA: TGTGCCAGTAGTATTCGGGGGGTTGAAGCTTTCTTT. It translates to CASSIRGVEAFF. The chain employs TRBV19 and TRBJ1-1, with a weak D call TRBD1 (5 bases). CDR3 size: 12 residues. CDR1 and CDR2 from the germline V gene are LNHDA and SQIVND (reference sequence). Between the trimmed V and J ends, which lost 3 bases and 7 bases, there was a span of 9 bases.

The CDR3 nucleotides are TGTGCCATCAAGTGCTACAGGGGATCTTGGGGTCAGCCCCATTTTCTTAAACATTTT. It codes for CAIKCYRGSWGQPHFLKHF. The chain links TRBV10-3 to TRBJ1-5, with 7 bases fitting TRBD1. The germline V gene encodes CDR1 ENHRY and CDR2 SYGVKD. V gave up 7 bases and J gave up 16 bases; unmatched junction bases: 34. The CDR3 runs to 19 residues.

The chain has TRBV27 and TRBJ2-3; 7 bases fit TRBD1. There are 14 residues in the CDR3. Losses at the gene ends were 10 bases for V and 4 bases for J; bases not matched to a gene: 11. Germline V CDR1 and CDR2: MNHEY, SMNVEV (reference sequence). CDR3 coding DNA: TGTGCCATCTCAACAGGGGCTCGGGCAGATACGCAGTATTTT. This sequence encodes CAISTGARADTQYF.

Concerning this clone: An end of the junction does not agree with germline; a read error may underlie this. This chain links TRBV24-1 with TRBJ2-1; possibly TRBD2 for D (6 bases). Germline V lookup: CDR1 KGHDR, CDR2 SFDVKD. CDR3 size: 13 residues. The CDR3, as DNA: TGTGCCACCAGTGATGCCGGGACTCCCGGTAGGCTCTTC. Residues: CATSDAGTPGRLF.

V is TRBV2 and J is TRBJ2-7; D perhaps matches TRBD1 (5 bases). V was cut by 2 bases and J by 1 base, with 21 bases left in between. Germline CDR1 reads SNHLY; CDR2 reads FYNNEI. This CDR3 contains 18 residues. The DNA for the CDR3 is TGTGCCAGCAGTGAAAGTAGGTGGTACAGGAAAGCATCCTACGAGCAGTACTTC. This sequence encodes CASSESRWYRKASYEQYF.

The chain combines TRBV18 with TRBJ1-5, with D possibly TRBD1 on 5 matching bases. Trimming removed 3 bases at V and 6 bases at J, with 9 bases between. This CDR3 comprises 13 residues. Germline CDR1 KGHSH, CDR2 LQKENI. CDR3 loop: CASSPDKSQPQHF. In nucleotides, the CDR3 is TGTGCCAGCTCACCGGACAAGTCTCAGCCCCAGCATTTT.

The chain employs TRBV19 and TRBJ2-1; TRBD2 aligns across 10 bases. The CDR3 runs to 15 residues. The V and J ends lost 3 bases and 5 bases, in that order; junction bases with no gene match: 4. Germline assignment: CDR1 LNHDA and CDR2 SQIVND (reference sequence). The CDR3 sequence: CASSISGGRNNEQFF. CDR3 DNA sequence: TGTGCCAGTAGTATTAGCGGGGGGCGTAACAATGAGCAGTTCTTC. Using reference TRBV19 and TRBJ2-1 for the parts outside the CDR3, the full variable domain is DGGITQSPKYLFRKEGQNVTLSCEQNLNHDAMYWYRQDPGQGLRLIYYSQIVNDFQKGDIAEGYSVSREKKESFPLTVTSAQKNPTAFYLCASSISGGRNNEQFFGPGTRLTVL.

The chain has TRBV2 and TRBJ1-5; no definite D call. Trimming removed 6 bases at V and 6 bases at J, with 15 bases between. Per germline, CDR1 SNHLY and CDR2 FYNNEI. There are 14 residues in the CDR3. CDR3 DNA sequence: TGTGCCAGCAGAGAACCGGCCGCGGGTCAGCCCCAGCATTTT. This sequence encodes CASREPAAGQPQHF.

This rearrangement joins TRBV11-2 to TRBJ1-4; D is possibly TRBD1 (5 bases). There are 15 residues in the CDR3. CDR1 SGHAT and CDR2 FQNNGV come from the germline V gene. Trimming took off 1 base at V and 8 bases at J, with 14 bases between the two ends. CDR3 in DNA: TGTGCCAGCAGCTTAGGCGGGGGTCGCGGCGAAAAACTGTTTTTT. It encodes CASSLGGGRGEKLFF. Based on the CDR3 plus reference TRBV11-2 and TRBJ1-4, the full variable domain is EAGVAQSPRYKIIEKRQSVAFWCNPISGHATLYWYQQILGQGPKLLIQFQNNGVVDDSQLPKDRFSAERLKGVDSTLKIQPAKLEDSAVYLCASSLGGGRGEKLFFGSGTQLSVL.

The V gene is TRBV4-1, the J gene TRBJ2-3; D is perhaps TRBD2 (7 bases). Trimming left V 2 bases short and J 1 base short, with 13 bases between. There are 16 residues in the CDR3. Germline V gives CDR1 MGHRA, CDR2 YSYEKL. The CDR3 loop is CASSQTRGAGTDTQYF. In nucleotides, the CDR3 is TGCGCCAGCAGCCAAACCCGGGGGGCGGGCACAGATACGCAGTATTTT.

The gene calls are TRBV24-1 and TRBJ2-3; TRBD1 aligns across 7 bases. CDR3 length: 13 residues. V shed 10 bases, J shed 1 base, and the junction held 4 bases outside the gene matches. Germline loops: CDR1 KGHDR, CDR2 SFDVKD. CDR3 residues: CATTGPGTDTQYF. For the CDR3, the DNA is TGTGCCACGACAGGGCCCGGCACAGATACGCAGTATTTT.

There are a few counts of this clone. The V and J genes are TRBV2 and TRBJ2-2, with a tentative D call TRBD2 (6 bases). This CDR3 comprises 13 residues. Germline values: CDR1 SNHLY, CDR2 FYNNEI. V lost 1 base and J lost 6, with 6 bases in between. CDR3 residues: CASSEGGAGELFF. In nucleotides, the CDR3 is TGTGCCAGCAGTGAAGGGGGGGCCGGGGAGCTGTTTTTT.

This CDR3 is CASSLAGGAPNTQYF. CDR3 DNA: TGTGCCAGCAGCCTAGCGGGGGGCGCCCCTAATACGCAGTATTTT. The rearrangement joins TRBV3-1 (or the pseudogene TRBV3-2) to TRBJ2-3; TRBD2 agrees at 10 bases. The CDR3 sequence is 15 residues long. J gave up 7 bases and V 4 bases, and 8 bases lay outside the gene matches. The germline gives CDR1 LGHDT, CDR2 YNNKEL (reference sequence).

In DNA, the CDR3 is TGCGCCAGCAGCTTGGGCAGGGGGCGTGACGGTGAAAAACTGTTTTTT. It is translated as CASSLGRGRDGEKLFF. The chain carries TRBV5-1 and TRBJ1-4, with 8 bases that match TRBD1. The junction had 8 bases not matched to a gene; V was cut back by 0 bases and J by 7 bases. CDR1 is SGHRS and CDR2 is YFSETQ in the germline V gene. This CDR3 has 16 residues.

This chain joins TRBV25-1 and TRBJ2-7; 7 bases are shared with TRBD1. V lost 6 bases and J lost 1; bases outside the gene matches: 9. This CDR3 has 15 amino acids. From germline, CDR1 is MGHDK and CDR2 SYGVNS. Here the CDR3 reads CASSPRQGRSYEQYF. The CDR3 nucleotides are TGTGCCAGCAGCCCTAGACAGGGAAGATCCTACGAGCAGTACTTC.

On this clone itself: The sample contains more than one DNA sequence encoding this CDR3. The rearrangement uses TRBV24-1 and TRBJ1-2, with D possibly TRBD1 on 6 matching bases. The V and J ends lost 4 bases and 3 bases respectively, with 11 bases between them. The CDR3 consists of 14 residues. The germline CDR1 and CDR2 sequences are KGHDR and SFDVKD. CDR3 bases: TGTGCCACCAGTGAACCGGACAGAGACTATGGCTACACCTTC. This codes for CATSEPDRDYGYTF.

The chain carries TRBV5-5 and TRBJ2-2, with 8 positions matching TRBD2. The CDR3 has 15 residues. V lost 7 bases to trimming and J lost 7 bases; unmatched junction nucleotides: 12. Germline V CDR1 and CDR2: SGHKS, YYEKEE (reference sequence). CDR3 DNA sequence: TGTGCCAGCCGACCATCGGGGGGGCCGGACGGGGAGCTGTTTTTT. This sequence encodes CASRPSGGPDGELFF.

Details on this clone: The sample holds other DNA sequences that translate to the same CDR3. The chain employs TRBV7-9 and TRBJ2-7, with D possibly TRBD2 on 5 matching bases. Germline V CDR1 and CDR2: SEHNR, FQNEAQ (reference sequence). The CDR3 extends over 13 amino acids. Trimming took 1 base from V and 4 from J, leaving 8 bases between them. The DNA of the CDR3 is TGTGCCAGCAGCTTAGTTGAGGGATACGAGCAGTACTTC. Residues: CASSLVEGYEQYF. Combining the CDR3 with reference TRBV7-9 and TRBJ2-7 gives the whole variable domain DTGVSQNPRHKITKRGQNVTFRCDPISEHNRLYWYRQTLGQGPEFLTYFQNEAQLEKSRLLSDRFSAERPKGSFSTLEIQRTEQGDSAMYLCASSLVEGYEQYFGPGTRLTVT.

This sequence joins TRBV10-3 and TRBJ2-3; TRBD2 aligns across 7 bases. Germline V gives CDR1 ENHRY, CDR2 SYGVKD. The CDR3 contains 13 residues. J gave up 2 bases and V 7 bases, and 3 bases lay outside the gene matches. The CDR3 sequence: CAINRGDTDTQYF. The CDR3 DNA sequence: TGTGCCATCAATCGGGGGGACACAGATACGCAGTATTTT.

V and J are TRBV29-1 and TRBJ2-1; TRBD1 aligns across 7 bases. From germline, CDR1 is SQVTM and CDR2 ANQGSEA. V dropped 4 bases and J dropped 1; count of bases not matched to a gene: 4. The CDR3 is 14 amino acids. The CDR3 here is CSVARGRSYNEQFF. CDR3 sequence (DNA): TGCAGCGTTGCGAGGGGGCGGTCCTACAATGAGCAGTTCTTC.

V is TRBV6-6 and J is TRBJ1-2; D is undetermined. This CDR3 has 11 amino acids. Per germline, CDR1 MNHNY and CDR2 SVGAGI (reference sequence). With 5 bases removed from V and 5 bases from J, the gap between germline ends came to 6 bases. The CDR3 sequence: CASSLRYGYTF. DNA for the CDR3: TGTGCCAGCAGTCTTAGATATGGCTACACCTTC.

V is TRBV28 and J is TRBJ2-7, with a tentative D call TRBD2 (6 bases). CDR1 MDHEN and CDR2 SYDVKM come from the germline V gene. This CDR3 is built from 14 residues. V was clipped by 5 bases and J by 6 bases, with 17 bases between them. The CDR3 DNA reads as TGTGCCAGCAGTGCCATGGTTGGGGGAGGCGAGCAGTACTTC. This translates into CASSAMVGGGEQYF.

The CDR3 sequence is CASSVEPGQITDTQYF. The CDR3 DNA follows: TGTGCCAGCAGCGTAGAGCCGGGACAGATCACAGATACGCAGTATTTT. The J gene is TRBJ2-3, the V gene TRBV9, with TRBD1 matching 7 bases. Trimming took 0 bases from V and 2 from J; bases not matched to a gene: 6. Germline V gene data show CDR1 as SGDLS and CDR2 as YYNGEE. This CDR3 spans 16 amino acids.

The sample holds one count of this clone. No conserved phenylalanine or tryptophan is present at the end of the CDR3, so a read error is the likely explanation. The DNA is left out, because the CDR3 cannot be placed on it with certainty; the CDR3 is given as TCRdb lists it. The chain uses TRBV7-3 and TRBJ2-7; TRBD1 was called by the table and not checked on the DNA. The CDR3 length is 8 residues, termini included. Germline CDR1 is SGHTA and CDR2 is FQGTGA. CDR3 amino acids: CASSHRDT.

Turning to this clone: One junction end does not reproduce the germline sequence, and a read error may be involved. The rearrangement joins TRBV19 to TRBJ1-2; maybe TRBD1 (5 bases). Germline CDR1 reads LNHDA; CDR2 reads SQIVND (reference sequence). The CDR3 totals 14 residues. The DNA for the CDR3 is TGTGCCAGTAGCATAGGGACCGGGGGCTATGGCTACACCTTC. Translated: CASSIGTGGYGYTF.

The chain combines TRBV7-3 with TRBJ2-3; 9 bases align to TRBD1. This CDR3 has 15 residues. J gave up 0 bases and V 5 bases, and 3 bases lay outside the gene matches. Per the germline V gene, CDR1 is SGHTA and CDR2 is FQGTGA. The CDR3 DNA follows: TGTGCCAGCAGCCCACAGGGGGCTAGCACAGATACGCAGTATTTT. Amino acids: CASSPQGASTDTQYF.

V is TRBV30 and J is TRBJ1-3; D is unclear. The CDR3 has 12 residues. Germline V gene data show CDR1 as GTSNPN and CDR2 as SVGIG (reference sequence). V dropped 2 bases and J dropped 2 bases, with 4 bases sitting between them. CDR3 in DNA: TGTGCCTGGAGTTTAGCTGGAAACACCATATATTTT. Residues: CAWSLAGNTIYF.